This entry lists 17 T cell receptor beta chains sequenced from one sample in a study of human versus mouse CDR3 diversity and MHC coevolution. The method was immunoSEQ multiplex PCR; TCRdb's version includes in-frame clones alone and lacks a portion of them. The profile shows 80,000 or so clones, 93% of them singletons. Sequenced material: naive CD4+ T cells from blood. Described subset: CD45RO-negative CD62L-positive naive CD4 T cells. The source is a person aged 30-69 years in good health.

V gene TRBV5-1 combines with J gene TRBJ1-1; a possible D gene is TRBD1 (6 bases). The CDR3 spans 14 residues. Germline CDR1 reads SGHRS; CDR2 reads YFSETQ. V lost 3 bases to trimming and J lost 3 bases, with 12 bases between them. CDR3 sequence: CASSSKGGDTEAFF. For the CDR3, the DNA is TGCGCCAGCAGCTCGAAGGGGGGGGACACTGAAGCTTTCTTT.

The rearrangement joins TRBV5-4 to TRBJ2-5; 8 bases are a match to TRBD1. The J call could be wrong; TRBJ2-7 is a better fit for the DNA end. CDR1 and CDR2 (germline): SGHNT, YYREEE (reference sequence). CDR3 length equals 14 residues. The DNA for the CDR3 is TGTGCCAGCAGCCCAGGGGGCGGCTCGGTCGAGCAGTACTTC. Amino acid sequence: CASSPGGGSVEQYF.

The CDR3 loop is CASSQDRGSYNEQFF. CDR3 coding DNA: TGCGCCAGCAGCCAAGACAGGGGCTCTTACAATGAGCAGTTCTTC. This sequence joins TRBV4-3 and TRBJ2-1; tentatively, D is TRBD1 (6 bases). This CDR3 contains 15 residues. Germline V gene sequence: CDR1 LGHNA, CDR2 YSLEER. V was cut by 0 bases and J by 4 bases, with 10 bases left in between.

The chain uses TRBV19 and TRBJ2-1; tentatively, D is TRBD1 (5 bases). The CDR3 has 16 residues. The germline V and J ends were trimmed by 0 bases and 4 bases, with 13 bases remaining between them. The germline CDR1 and CDR2 sequences are LNHDA and SQIVND (reference sequence). In nucleotides, the CDR3 is TGTGCCAGTAGTATAGACGGCAGGGTCGGGTACAATGAGCAGTTCTTC. Translated: CASSIDGRVGYNEQFF.

The gene calls are TRBV6-1 and TRBJ1-5; D may be TRBD1 (6 bases). Per germline, CDR1 MNHNS and CDR2 SASEGT. The CDR3 has 15 residues. With 8 bases removed from V and 0 bases from J, the gap between germline ends came to 14 bases. The CDR3 coding sequence is TGTGCCAGCTACGGACAGACGTATAGCAATCAGCCCCAGCATTTT. Protein sequence: CASYGQTYSNQPQHF.

This rearrangement joins TRBV19 to TRBJ2-1, with a tentative D call TRBD2 (5 bases). Trimming took 7 bases from V and 8 from J, leaving 21 bases between them. The germline V gene encodes CDR1 LNHDA and CDR2 SQIVND (reference sequence). CDR3 length: 15 amino acids. In DNA, the CDR3 is TGTGCCAGTACCGAAAGCGGCCCAAGGTCGGATGAGCAGTTCTTC. Protein: CASTESGPRSDEQFF.

V and J are TRBV18 and TRBJ1-6, with D possibly matching TRBD1 (5 bases). Trimming removed 0 bases at V and 7 bases at J, with 13 bases between. CDR1 and CDR2 from the germline V gene are KGHSH and LQKENI. CDR3 length: 16 amino acids. In DNA form, the CDR3 reads TGTGCCAGCTCACCACCGGCAGGGAGGCAAAATTCACCCCTCCACTTT. It specifies CASSPPAGRQNSPLHF.

This chain uses TRBV12-5 with TRBJ2-2; tentative D call: TRBD1 (5 bases). Trimming cost V 4 bases and J 1 base, with 7 bases left between them. Germline CDR1 is LGHNT and CDR2 is FRNRAP. This CDR3 is 14 amino acids long. CDR3 residues: CASGYQGNTGELFF. The DNA for the CDR3 is TGTGCTAGTGGTTACCAGGGGAACACCGGGGAGCTGTTTTTT.

This chain connects TRBV7-2 to TRBJ1-1; TRBD1 agrees at 8 bases. The CDR3 extends over 13 amino acids. With V trimmed by 4 bases and J by 10 bases, 8 bases remained unmatched. Germline V gene data show CDR1 as SGHTA and CDR2 as FQGNSA. In DNA, the CDR3 is TGTGCCAGCAGCTCGGGACGACAGGGGCGAGCTTTCTTT. This gives the protein CASSSGRQGRAFF.

The chain carries TRBV10-3 and TRBJ1-1; 9 bases line up with TRBD1. This CDR3 is built from 14 residues. CDR1 ENHRY and CDR2 SYGVKD come from the germline V gene. V trimming: 6 bases; J trimming: 4 bases; junction bases outside the gene matches: 6. Here the CDR3 DNA reads TGTGCCATCAGAGCCGGGACAGGGAGCACTGAAGCTTTCTTT. Translating it yields CAIRAGTGSTEAFF.

The chain combines TRBV18 with TRBJ1-1, with D possibly matching TRBD1 (5 bases). Looked up from germline, CDR1 is KGHSH and CDR2 is LQKENI. This CDR3 comprises 15 residues. Trimming took 0 bases from V and 5 from J, leaving 13 bases between them. The CDR3 loop is CASSPPGIGGTEAFF. The CDR3, as DNA: TGTGCCAGCTCACCACCAGGAATTGGGGGGACTGAAGCTTTCTTT.

This chain joins TRBV6-6 and TRBJ2-7, with a weak D call TRBD2 (7 bases). The ends were cut back, 5 bases at V and 2 bases at J, with 16 bases in the middle. The CDR3 sequence is 15 residues long. Germline CDR1 MNHNY, CDR2 SVGAGI (reference sequence). The CDR3 DNA is TGTGCCAGCAGTCCTCCGGGGAGGGGGACCTACGAGCAGTACTTC. This sequence encodes CASSPPGRGTYEQYF.

The rearrangement joins TRBV25-1 to TRBJ2-1; D might be TRBD2 (6 bases). Germline V gene lookup returns CDR1 MGHDK and CDR2 SYGVNS. The CDR3 contains 16 residues. With 1 base removed from V and 0 bases from J, the gap between germline ends came to 10 bases. The CDR3 coding sequence is TGTGCCAGCAGTGAATTAGCGGAAGGCTCCTACAATGAGCAGTTCTTC. Translated: CASSELAEGSYNEQFF.

The chain carries TRBV27 and TRBJ1-1; a weak D match, TRBD1 (5 bases). V lost 3 bases to trimming and J lost 0 bases, with 8 bases between them. Per germline, CDR1 MNHEY and CDR2 SMNVEV (reference sequence). The CDR3 is made up of 14 amino acids. The CDR3 DNA reads as TGTGCCAGCAGTTTTGGGGCATTGAACACTGAAGCTTTCTTT. As protein: CASSFGALNTEAFF.

This rearrangement joins TRBV27 to TRBJ2-7, with TRBD1 as a possible D gene (5 bases). This CDR3 region has 13 residues. Germline loops: CDR1 MNHEY, CDR2 SMNVEV (reference sequence). With 11 bases removed from V and 7 bases from J, the gap between germline ends came to 21 bases. The DNA of the CDR3 is TGTGCCCCCCAAGGGGATGAGACGCGGGAGCAGTACTTC. Its translation is CAPQGDETREQYF.

The V call is TRBV11-2, the J call TRBJ2-3, with TRBD1 identical over 7 bases. This CDR3 has 16 residues. Germline values: CDR1 SGHAT, CDR2 FQNNGV. After removal of 5 bases from V and 5 bases from J, the junction contained 13 bases not matched to a gene. The CDR3: CASSVLRDSLGDTQYF. DNA of the CDR3: TGTGCCAGCAGCGTACTACGGGACAGCCTTGGAGATACGCAGTATTTT.

The gene calls are TRBV28 and TRBJ2-5; tentatively, D is TRBD2 (8 bases). The CDR3 has 14 residues. Germline V lookup: CDR1 MDHEN, CDR2 SYDVKM. V was trimmed by 6 bases and J by 5 bases, leaving 16 bases between them. The DNA of the CDR3 is TGTGCCAGCAGGCGTCGGGGGGGACAGGAGACCCAGTACTTC. Its protein is CASRRRGGQETQYF.